This record covers a single T cell receptor (beta chain). This entry belongs to a study of blood T cell repertoires in COVID-19. In the original processing: Counts of nucleated cells, estimated from reference gene primer amplification, were obtained. Profiling relied on immunoSEQ multiplex PCR, and the TCRdb table lists in-frame clones only, not all of them. V and J calls and clone size follow that table, whereas D and trimming were derived from the DNA. Here the sample spans about 180,000 clones, 85% to 95% being singletons. V shed 5 bases and J 2 bases; nucleotides not matched to a gene: 8. The germline gives CDR1 KGHDR, CDR2 SFDVKD. The CDR3 has 16 residues.

The source material was peripheral blood. This receptor was obtained from a man over 45 with acute or convalescent COVID-19. This rearrangement joins TRBV24-1 to TRBJ2-3; 8 bases are shared with TRBD2. The CDR3 nucleotides are TGTGCCACCAGTGCCTCCGGCGGGGGGAACACAGATACGCAGTATTTT. It specifies CATSASGGGNTDTQYF.